This T cell receptor beta chain emerged from a study of graft-versus-host responses after intestinal transplantation. Study in general: Every recipient had anti-thymocyte globulin induction and 2 to 4 years of tacrolimus plus steroids.

The germline V and J ends were trimmed by 3 bases and 1 base, with 13 bases remaining between them. Looked up from germline, CDR1 is SGDLS and CDR2 is YYNGEE. This CDR3 is 15 amino acids long. This clone was observed a few times. To release intraepithelial and lamina propria lymphocytes, the graft tissue was processed. TCRdb's table, derived via immunoSEQ multiplex PCR, lists solely in-frame clones and lacks some. Among 13,000 or so clones, 74% were seen once, and the ten largest hold roughly 7.6%. Sequencing was performed on ileum tissue, taken 16 days after intestinal transplant. The receptor was derived from a human patient who received an intestinal transplant, so some T cells may come from the graft donor. The chain couples TRBV9 to TRBJ1-1; a possible D gene is TRBD1 (5 bases). The DNA of the CDR3 is TGTGCCAGCAGCGGGGGGGAAAAGGGGAACACTGAAGCTTTCTTT. This sequence encodes CASSGGEKGNTEAFF.